The rows below give T cell receptor beta chains drawn from one sample of a study of graft-versus-host responses after intestinal transplantation. These receptors' antigens are unknown. Data came from immunoSEQ multiplex PCR; TCRdb stores just in-frame clones and leaves some out. Seen here are tens of thousands of clones, approximately 89% observed once, and the top ten hold approximately 0.3%. The input for sequencing was unstimulated CD4+ T cells sorted from spleen or lymph node cells, taken before transplant. The source is a human donor who was the organ donor for an intestinal transplant. The CDR3 runs from the conserved cysteine through the conserved F or W. Fields, in order: V gene, D gene, clone size, J gene, CDR3 protein, CDR3 DNA. A D gene is named only where the DNA matches it firmly. The size of a clone is reported for some rows only, either as once, few or many, or as a class for expanded clones.

V gene: TRBV5-4; D gene: TRBD1; clone size: .; J gene: TRBJ1-6; CDR3 protein: CASSLGGQGARSYNSPLHF; CDR3 DNA: TGTGCCAGCAGCTTGGGGGGACAGGGGGCGCGGTCCTATAATTCACCCCTCCACTTT
V gene: TRBV23-1; D gene: .; clone size: .; J gene: TRBJ1-5; CDR3 protein: CASEADRCEPQHF; CDR3 DNA: TGCGCCAGCGAGGCCGACAGGTGTGAACCCCAGCATTTT
V gene: TRBV10-3; D gene: TRBD2; clone size: few; J gene: TRBJ2-3; CDR3 protein: CAISDGGRAEIADTQYF; CDR3 DNA: TGTGCCATCAGTGACGGCGGGAGGGCCGAGATTGCGGATACGCAGTATTTT
V gene: TRBV11-1; D gene: TRBD1; clone size: .; J gene: TRBJ1-2; CDR3 protein: CASSLGQGWNYGYTF; CDR3 DNA: TGTGCCAGCAGCTTAGGACAGGGCTGGAACTATGGCTACACCTTC
V gene: TRBV7-2; D gene: TRBD2; clone size: .; J gene: TRBJ2-2; CDR3 protein: CASSPNGGRNTGELFF; CDR3 DNA: TGTGCCAGCAGCCCTAATGGCGGGAGGAACACCGGGGAGCTGTTTTTT
V gene: TRBV6-1; D gene: .; clone size: .; J gene: TRBJ2-3; CDR3 protein: CASSEELPKRSTQYF; CDR3 DNA: TGTGCCAGCAGTGAAGAACTCCCAAAACGGTCCACGCAGTATTTT
V gene: TRBV14; D gene: TRBD1; clone size: .; J gene: TRBJ2-1; CDR3 protein: CASSQGRTGFEQFF; CDR3 DNA: TGTGCCAGCAGCCAAGGGAGGACAGGCTTTGAGCAGTTCTTC
V gene: TRBV5-6; D gene: .; clone size: few; J gene: TRBJ1-6; CDR3 protein: CASSLRLTGSPLHF; CDR3 DNA: TGTGCCAGCAGCTTGCGCCTTACAGGGTCACCCCTCCACTTT
V gene: TRBV7-9; D gene: TRBD1; clone size: .; J gene: TRBJ1-2; CDR3 protein: CASSLSPGQGNYGYTF; CDR3 DNA: TGTGCCAGCAGCTTATCGCCGGGACAGGGGAACTATGGCTACACCTTC
V gene: TRBV28; D gene: .; clone size: .; J gene: TRBJ1-1; CDR3 protein: CASSLRGRFSAFF; CDR3 DNA: TGTGCCAGCAGTCTCAGGGGACGGTTTTCGGCTTTCTTT
V gene: TRBV5-1; D gene: .; clone size: .; J gene: TRBJ2-2; CDR3 protein: CASSQGENTGELFF; CDR3 DNA: TGCGCCAGCAGTCAAGGAGAGAACACCGGGGAGCTGTTTTTT
V gene: TRBV20-1; D gene: .; clone size: once; J gene: TRBJ1-1; CDR3 protein: CSARQNTEAFF; CDR3 DNA: TGCAGTGCACGACAGAACACTGAAGCTTTCTTT
V gene: TRBV19; D gene: .; clone size: .; J gene: TRBJ2-3; CDR3 protein: CASSTGSRYTDTQYF; CDR3 DNA: TGTGCCAGTAGTACCGGGAGTCGGTACACAGATACGCAGTATTTT
V gene: TRBV5-1; D gene: TRBD1; clone size: .; J gene: TRBJ2-3; CDR3 protein: CASSQDRGQTDTQYF; CDR3 DNA: TGCGCCAGCAGCCAGGACAGGGGGCAGACAGATACGCAGTATTTT
V gene: TRBV4-1; D gene: TRBD2; clone size: .; J gene: TRBJ2-1; CDR3 protein: CASHGGGGIAYNEQFF; CDR3 DNA: TGCGCCAGCCATGGGGGCGGGGGGATCGCCTACAATGAGCAGTTCTTC
V gene: TRBV19; D gene: .; clone size: .; J gene: TRBJ2-4; CDR3 protein: CASSILTGKAKNIQYF; CDR3 DNA: TGTGCCAGTAGTATACTTACAGGGAAGGCCAAAAACATTCAGTACTTC
V gene: TRBV7-7; D gene: .; clone size: .; J gene: TRBJ2-1; CDR3 protein: CASSLGHTRLGESGEQFF; CDR3 DNA: TGTGCTAGCAGCTTAGGCCACACCCGACTAGGCGAGAGTGGTGAGCAGTTCTTC
V gene: TRBV28; D gene: .; clone size: once; J gene: TRBJ2-7; CDR3 protein: CASSPLSYEQYF; CDR3 DNA: TGTGCCAGCAGTCCCCTTTCCTACGAGCAGTACTTC
V gene: TRBV7-9; D gene: TRBD1; clone size: .; J gene: TRBJ1-1; CDR3 protein: CASSLGPGQGISEAFF; CDR3 DNA: TGTGCCAGCAGCTTAGGACCGGGACAGGGTATTTCTGAAGCTTTCTTT
V gene: TRBV12-5; D gene: TRBD2; clone size: .; J gene: TRBJ2-7; CDR3 protein: CASGLVTSGRAYEQYF; CDR3 DNA: TGTGCTAGTGGTTTGGTAACTAGCGGGAGGGCCTACGAGCAGTACTTC
V gene: TRBV7-6; D gene: TRBD2; clone size: once; J gene: TRBJ2-7; CDR3 protein: CASSLRLASHEQYF; CDR3 DNA: TGTGCCAGCAGCCTCCGACTAGCCAGCCACGAGCAGTACTTC
V gene: TRBV18; D gene: .; clone size: .; J gene: TRBJ1-5; CDR3 protein: CASSSTGYSNQPQHF; CDR3 DNA: TGTGCCAGCTCATCCACAGGGTATAGCAATCAGCCCCAGCATTTT
V gene: TRBV7-8; D gene: TRBD2; clone size: .; J gene: TRBJ2-5; CDR3 protein: CASHAGGIQETQYF; CDR3 DNA: TGTGCCAGCCATGCGGGGGGGATCCAAGAGACCCAGTACTTC
V gene: TRBV5-1; D gene: .; clone size: .; J gene: TRBJ1-2; CDR3 protein: CASSKDWASYGYTF; CDR3 DNA: TGCGCCAGCAGCAAGGACTGGGCGAGCTATGGCTACACCTTC
V gene: TRBV7-2; D gene: .; clone size: .; J gene: TRBJ2-1; CDR3 protein: CASSLVEGYNEQFF; CDR3 DNA: TGTGCCAGCAGCTTAGTGGAGGGGTATAATGAGCAGTTCTTC
V gene: TRBV2; D gene: .; clone size: .; J gene: TRBJ1-1; CDR3 protein: CASRTGGGTEAFF; CDR3 DNA: TGTGCCAGCAGAACAGGAGGAGGGACTGAAGCTTTCTTT
V gene: TRBV4-2; D gene: TRBD1; clone size: once; J gene: TRBJ1-3; CDR3 protein: CASSQGDRSSGNTIYF; CDR3 DNA: TGTGCCAGCAGCCAAGGGGACAGATCCTCTGGAAACACCATATATTTT
V gene: TRBV28; D gene: .; clone size: .; J gene: TRBJ1-2; CDR3 protein: CASSYGQSGYTF; CDR3 DNA: TGTGCCAGCAGCTACGGACAGTCTGGCTACACCTTC
V gene: TRBV5-6; D gene: .; clone size: .; J gene: TRBJ2-3; CDR3 protein: CASSFSWGREQYF; CDR3 DNA: TGTGCCAGCAGCTTCTCGTGGGGGCGCGAGCAGTATTTT
V gene: TRBV20-1; D gene: .; clone size: once; J gene: TRBJ1-1; CDR3 protein: CSARGHPEAFF; CDR3 DNA: TGCAGTGCTAGAGGACACCCTGAAGCTTTCTTT
V gene: TRBV6-6; D gene: .; clone size: .; J gene: TRBJ1-2; CDR3 protein: CASSAGQSLPYGYTF; CDR3 DNA: TGTGCCAGCAGTGCCGGACAGAGTCTCCCCTATGGCTACACCTTC
V gene: TRBV4-1; D gene: .; clone size: few; J gene: TRBJ1-2; CDR3 protein: CASSQTGVAVNYGYTF; CDR3 DNA: TGCGCCAGCAGCCAGACGGGAGTCGCCGTAAACTATGGCTACACCTTC
V gene: TRBV28; D gene: TRBD1; clone size: .; J gene: TRBJ1-5; CDR3 protein: CASSLRTGYQPQHF; CDR3 DNA: TGTGCCAGCAGTTTACGGACAGGGTATCAGCCCCAGCATTTT
V gene: TRBV25-1; D gene: .; clone size: .; J gene: TRBJ2-4; CDR3 protein: CASIEGGEGKNIQYF; CDR3 DNA: TGTGCCAGCATCGAGGGGGGGGAAGGCAAAAACATTCAGTACTTC
V gene: TRBV4-1; D gene: .; clone size: .; J gene: TRBJ2-5; CDR3 protein: CASRGVGGGGETQYF; CDR3 DNA: TGCGCCAGCAGAGGTGTTGGAGGGGGCGGCGAGACCCAGTACTTC
V gene: TRBV4-2; D gene: .; clone size: .; J gene: TRBJ2-7; CDR3 protein: CASSQDETRRRPYEQYF; CDR3 DNA: TGTGCCAGCAGCCAAGATGAAACCCGACGGAGACCATACGAGCAGTACTTC
V gene: TRBV10-1; D gene: TRBD1; clone size: .; J gene: TRBJ1-2; CDR3 protein: CASSPLDRVDYGYTF; CDR3 DNA: TGCGCCAGCAGCCCCCTGGACAGGGTGGACTATGGCTACACCTTC
V gene: TRBV30; D gene: .; clone size: .; J gene: TRBJ1-2; CDR3 protein: CAWTLGGRGGYTF; CDR3 DNA: TGTGCCTGGACCCTTGGCGGGAGAGGTGGCTACACCTTC
V gene: TRBV10-3; D gene: .; clone size: .; J gene: TRBJ1-3; CDR3 protein: CAILARRNTIYF; CDR3 DNA: TGTGCCATCCTGGCACGTCGAAACACCATATATTTT
V gene: TRBV6-1; D gene: .; clone size: few; J gene: TRBJ2-7; CDR3 protein: CASSHVGEQYF; CDR3 DNA: TGTGCCAGCAGCCACGTCGGCGAGCAGTACTTC
V gene: TRBV5-4; D gene: .; clone size: .; J gene: TRBJ2-5; CDR3 protein: CASARGHPSQETQYF; CDR3 DNA: TGTGCCAGCGCCAGAGGACACCCCAGCCAAGAGACCCAGTACTTC
V gene: TRBV6-4; D gene: TRBD2; clone size: .; J gene: TRBJ2-1; CDR3 protein: CASSSSGRAVSEQFF; CDR3 DNA: TGTGCCAGCAGTTCCAGCGGGAGGGCCGTTAGTGAGCAGTTCTTC
V gene: TRBV2; D gene: .; clone size: .; J gene: TRBJ2-5; CDR3 protein: CASRGGIETQYF; CDR3 DNA: TGTGCCAGCAGAGGCGGGATAGAGACCCAGTACTTC
V gene: TRBV20-1; D gene: .; clone size: .; J gene: TRBJ2-1; CDR3 protein: CSAGTSEQFF; CDR3 DNA: TGCAGTGCGGGGACATCCGAGCAGTTCTTC
V gene: TRBV28; D gene: .; clone size: .; J gene: TRBJ2-6; CDR3 protein: CASSLGGTGANVLTF; CDR3 DNA: TGTGCCAGCAGTTTAGGAGGGACGGGGGCCAACGTCCTGACTTTC
V gene: TRBV28; D gene: TRBD2; clone size: .; J gene: TRBJ2-3; CDR3 protein: CASSGVKRDLTDTQYF; CDR3 DNA: TGTGCCAGCAGTGGAGTGAAGCGGGACCTCACAGATACGCAGTATTTT
V gene: TRBV5-6; D gene: .; clone size: .; J gene: TRBJ2-1; CDR3 protein: CASSLWAWPYNEQFF; CDR3 DNA: TGTGCCAGCAGCTTGTGGGCCTGGCCCTACAATGAGCAGTTCTTC
V gene: TRBV27; D gene: .; clone size: once; J gene: TRBJ2-1; CDR3 protein: CASSLGRENNEQFF; CDR3 DNA: TGTGCCAGCAGTTTGGGACGGGAGAACAATGAGCAGTTCTTC
V gene: TRBV4-1; D gene: .; clone size: .; J gene: TRBJ1-2; CDR3 protein: CASSQETDRNYGYTF; CDR3 DNA: TGCGCCAGCAGCCAGGAGACAGACCGCAACTATGGCTACACCTTC
V gene: TRBV5-4; D gene: .; clone size: .; J gene: TRBJ1-3; CDR3 protein: CASSFSSGNTIYF; CDR3 DNA: TGTGCCAGCAGCTTTTCATCTGGAAACACCATATATTTT
V gene: TRBV29-1; D gene: TRBD2; clone size: .; J gene: TRBJ2-3; CDR3 protein: CSVARLAGVPDTQYF; CDR3 DNA: TGCAGCGTTGCGCGACTAGCGGGGGTTCCGGATACGCAGTATTTT
V gene: TRBV2; D gene: .; clone size: once; J gene: TRBJ2-7; CDR3 protein: CASSGRTVTYEQYF; CDR3 DNA: TGTGCCAGCAGTGGGAGGACGGTCACCTACGAGCAGTACTTC
V gene: TRBV6-5; D gene: .; clone size: .; J gene: TRBJ1-2; CDR3 protein: CASSDRLLNYGYTF; CDR3 DNA: TGTGCCAGCAGTGACAGACTGCTTAACTATGGCTACACCTTC
V gene: TRBV5-6; D gene: .; clone size: few; J gene: TRBJ1-3; CDR3 protein: CASSFAQGGGNTIYF; CDR3 DNA: TGTGCCAGCAGCTTCGCACAGGGTGGTGGAAACACCATATATTTT
V gene: TRBV12-2; D gene: .; clone size: .; J gene: TRBJ2-4; CDR3 protein: CASRAQGDCPSIQYF; CDR3 DNA: TGTGCAAGTCGCGCCCAAGGGGACTGTCCAAGCATTCAGTACTTC